Given below is one T cell receptor (beta chain) in context. The antigen this receptor binds is unknown. There are no base qualities to consult, and no much larger clone falls within one base. The data were obtained in a study of T cells after yellow fever vaccination (dated by TCRdb to between 2018 and 2021). Regarding the research as a whole: Libraries from fractions with low cell numbers were prepared with the SMART-Seq v4 Ultra Low Input RNA kit. Bulk TCR alpha and beta repertoires were sequenced longitudinally to track T-cell clones before and after primary and booster YFV17D yellow fever vaccination. Two healthy male donors made up the cohort, one aged 18 to 29 years and the other aged 30 to 40 years. Blood was drawn at multiple timepoints before and after primary and secondary immunization, with bulk PBMC replicates and cell subsets isolated. The study at large found these results: A small fraction of clonotypes appeared in both the CD4 and CD8 compartments, likely as a result of convergent recombination. Because abundant contaminating clonotypes from the bulk population could be contained in FACS-sorted repertoires, computational filtering was required. Only two donors were included in the study, so the extent to which the findings can be generalized is limited. Compared with the primary T-cell response, the secondary T-cell response was faster but weaker, reaching its peak on day 5 rather than on day 15. After the booster, most of the clones that had expanded following primary vaccination were detected again (just under 97% of CD4 and 80% to 90% of CD8), which suggests that memory was broadly maintained.

Sequencing was carried out with an Illumina NovaSeq 6000. Synthesis of TCR cDNA relied on 5'RACE template switching, a step that introduced a universal primer site along with unique molecular identifiers. Priming of cDNA synthesis was performed from both the TCR alpha and TCR beta constant segments. Library amplification used two PCR steps, and the second PCR step added sample barcodes and sequencing adapters. Sequencing of libraries was done on Illumina HiSeq 2500 (2x100 bp) or NovaSeq (2x150 bp). Under the source paper's analysis protocol: MIGEC handled demultiplexing of reads and collapsing into UMI consensus sequences, while MiXCR performed V(D)J alignment. Vaccine-responding clonotypes were defined with edgeR using replicate PBMC samples, requiring FDR below 0.01 and a log2 fold change above 5 up to day 15. Each bulk clonotype was labeled CD4 or CD8 based on which sequenced repertoire, CD4 or CD8, contained the clonotype at higher abundance. TCRdb passed the public sequencing reads through fastp at Q25 and MiXCR, retaining productive beta sequences. For every CDR3 protein sequence, its rows merge into one entry that carries the most common genes and DNA. TCRdb, not the original authors, processed these V and J calls. Here the sample has fewer than 450,000 distinct CDR3 sequences; 3% to 4.5% occur a single time. Clones ranked in the top ten supply 20% to 25% of the sample.

Spanning cysteine to phenylalanine, the CDR3 consists of 17 amino acids. The only DNA kept is the CDR3, 51 bases in frame from the first base. In the germline V gene (reference sequence), CDR1 corresponds to MNHNY and CDR2 to SVGAGI. Trimmed from V: 2 bases; trimmed from J: 3 bases; junction bases lacking a gene match: 10. The treatment or condition label for this specimen denotes: live attenuated yellow fever vaccine strain. At each blood-draw timepoint, two biological replicates of bulk PBMCs were obtained. A standard Ficoll-Paque protocol was used to isolate PBMCs from peripheral blood. TriZol was used to extract RNA from bulk PBMCs, from CD4 and CD8 fractions, and from dextramer-positive and dextramer-negative fractions.

In this chain, TRBV6-6 is recombined with TRBJ1-3, with 7 bases aligning to TRBD1. The origin of this receptor is a man between 18 and 29 years old who received the YFV17D yellow fever vaccine. The sequences come from PBMCs, collected 5 days after the yellow fever booster vaccination. The CDR3 here reads CASSYTFSRTGGNTIYF. DNA sequence: TGTGCCAGCAGTTACACTTTTTCCCGGACAGGTGGAAACACCATATATTTT.